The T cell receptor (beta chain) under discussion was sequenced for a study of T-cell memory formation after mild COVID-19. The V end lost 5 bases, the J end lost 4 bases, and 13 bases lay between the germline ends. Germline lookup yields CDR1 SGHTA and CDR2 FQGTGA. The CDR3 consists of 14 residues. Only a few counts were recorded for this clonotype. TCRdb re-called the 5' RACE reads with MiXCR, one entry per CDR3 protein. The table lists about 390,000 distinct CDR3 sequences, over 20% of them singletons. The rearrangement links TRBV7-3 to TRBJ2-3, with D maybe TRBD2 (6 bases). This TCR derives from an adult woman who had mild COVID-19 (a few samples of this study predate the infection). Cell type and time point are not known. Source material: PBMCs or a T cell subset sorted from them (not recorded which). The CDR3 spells CASSPEWGADTQYF. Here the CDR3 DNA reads TGTGCCAGCAGCCCAGAATGGGGGGCAGATACGCAGTATTTT. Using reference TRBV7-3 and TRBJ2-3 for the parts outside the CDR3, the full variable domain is GAGVSQTPSNKVTEKGKYVELRCDPISGHTALYWYRQSLGQGPEFLIYFQGTGAADDSGLPNDRFFAVRPEGSVSTLKIQRTERGDSAVYLCASSPEWGADTQYFGPGTRLTVL.